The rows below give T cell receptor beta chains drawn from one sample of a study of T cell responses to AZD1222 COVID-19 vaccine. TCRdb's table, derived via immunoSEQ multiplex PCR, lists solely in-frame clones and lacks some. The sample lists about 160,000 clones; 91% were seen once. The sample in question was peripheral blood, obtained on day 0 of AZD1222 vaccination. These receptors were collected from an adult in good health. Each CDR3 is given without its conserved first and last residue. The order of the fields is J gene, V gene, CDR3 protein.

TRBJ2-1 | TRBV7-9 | ASSLVRTVDEQF
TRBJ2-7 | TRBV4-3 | ASSQEASGTPEQY
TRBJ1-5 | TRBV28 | ASSWTQNQPQH
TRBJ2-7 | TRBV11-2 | ASSLVPTRGYEQY
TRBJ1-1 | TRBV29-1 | SVGGSTAF
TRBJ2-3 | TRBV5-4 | ASSWGQGLADTQY
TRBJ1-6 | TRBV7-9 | ASSPGPPGSPLH
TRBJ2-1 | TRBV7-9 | ASSLVGRVYEQF
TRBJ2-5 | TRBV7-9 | ASNPGAEETQY
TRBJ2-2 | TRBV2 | ASSAPGELF
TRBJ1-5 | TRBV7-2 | ASSFDRSYQPQH
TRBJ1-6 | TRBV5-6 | ASSPLPLENSPLH
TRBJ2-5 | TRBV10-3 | AISYRTGPQETQY
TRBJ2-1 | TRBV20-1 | SARGQAYNEQF
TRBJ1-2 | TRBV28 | ASLYRGQGVYGYT
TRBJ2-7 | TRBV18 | ASSPTGGEQY
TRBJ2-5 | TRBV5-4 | ASSFRSYGETQY
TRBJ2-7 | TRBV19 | ASSIVPGSGSREQY
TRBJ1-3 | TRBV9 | ASSVTAQGGAGGNTIY
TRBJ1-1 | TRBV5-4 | ASSPKDSTEAF
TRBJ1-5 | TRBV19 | ASSIQGAQPQH
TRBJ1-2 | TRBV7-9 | ASSLSRRDREGYT
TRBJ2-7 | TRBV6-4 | ASLKTENYEQY
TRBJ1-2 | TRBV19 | ASTLGRDRPYYGYT
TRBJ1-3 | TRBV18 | ASSPRDYLSGNTIY
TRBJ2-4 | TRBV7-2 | ASSLGRLEDWDIQY
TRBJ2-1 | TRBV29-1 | SVVAGARGEQF
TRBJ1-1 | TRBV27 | ASRRTGVVNTEAF
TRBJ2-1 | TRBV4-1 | ASSQIGLTYNEQF
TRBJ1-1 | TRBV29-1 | SVEERQQAF
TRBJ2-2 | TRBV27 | ASRESVNTGELF
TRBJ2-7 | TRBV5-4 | ASSFGDYEQY
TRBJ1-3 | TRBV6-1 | ASSEARQGTSGNTIY
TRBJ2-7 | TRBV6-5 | ASSYTGTSDYEQY
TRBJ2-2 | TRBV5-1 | ASSLGNANTGELF